This T cell receptor beta chain stems from a study of blood T cell repertoires in COVID-19. Across the whole study: Researchers got acute and convalescent COVID-19 samples from the United States, Italy and Spain.

The germline V gene has CDR1 SGHDT and CDR2 YYEEEE. The CDR3 length is 13 residues. V was cut by 1 base and J by 4 bases, with 8 bases left in between. Profiled with immunoSEQ multiplex PCR; TCRdb holds only in-frame clones, not every one. The sample has roughly 84,000 clones; roughly 80% are singletons. Material: peripheral blood. The chain couples TRBV5-6 to TRBJ2-5; no reliable D call. The TCR originated in a woman aged 45-60 years with acute or convalescent COVID-19. CDR3 coding DNA: TGTGCCAGCAGCTTGAGTGGAGTAGAGACCCAGTACTTC. Protein: CASSLSGVETQYF.